The T cell receptor (beta chain) described here comes from a study of cytomegalovirus exposure and HLA in healthy donors. The CDR3 is 15 residues long. The V gene end was trimmed by 1 base and the J gene end by 4 bases; junction bases not matched to a gene: 1. Germline assignment: CDR1 SQVTM and CDR2 ANQGSEA. The assay was immunoSEQ multiplex PCR, and TCRdb's table has in-frame clones only and misses some. The data show about 120,000 clones, about 85% seen once. The chain has TRBV29-1 and TRBJ2-1; TRBD2 matches at 13 bases. Specimen: PBMCs. This TCR came from a young man in good health and CMV-seropositive. The DNA for the CDR3 is TGCAGCGTTGAAGGGACTAGCGGGGGATACAATGAGCAGTTCTTC. This codes for CSVEGTSGGYNEQFF.